This is a list of T cell receptor beta chains from one sample in a study of lymphopenia after photon versus proton radiotherapy. Generated by immunoSEQ multiplex PCR, the TCRdb table keeps only in-frame clones and is missing some. The table shows some 55,000 clones, with around 88% occurring only once. Sequenced material: peripheral blood, taken from a patient treated with photon-based radiotherapy. The receptors derive from a man aged 50-59 years with gastric cancer. The CDR3 runs from the conserved cysteine through the conserved F or W. D genes are given only for firm matches. Clone size is given for some rows only: seen once, a few or many times, or a class if the clone is expanded.

d_gene,v_gene,abundance,j_gene,CDR3nt,CDR3aa
TRBD1,TRBV29-1,NA,TRBJ1-1,TGCAGCGTGCACCGGGACAGGAACACTGAAGCTTTCTTT,CSVHRDRNTEAFF
NA,TRBV28,NA,TRBJ2-1,TGTGCCAGCGGTTCCTACAATGAGCAGTTCTTC,CASGSYNEQFF
NA,TRBV30,NA,TRBJ1-4,TGTGCCTGGAGCGGTAGTACGCCCAATGAAAAACTGTTTTTT,CAWSGSTPNEKLFF
NA,TRBV5-5,NA,TRBJ2-7,TGTGCCAGCAGCTTGGGGACGGGAGCTAGTGCCCCGCGCGAGTACTTC,CASSLGTGASAPREYF
TRBD1,TRBV6-6,NA,TRBJ1-2,TGTGCCAGCAGTTACGAATCCGGACAGGGAGTTGGCTACACCTTC,CASSYESGQGVGYTF
TRBD1,TRBV4-1,NA,TRBJ1-4,TGCGCCAGCAGCGCAGCAGGGGGTACTAATGAAAAACTGTTTTTT,CASSAAGGTNEKLFF
NA,TRBV5-8,once,TRBJ2-5,TGTGCCAGCAGCTTGGAGAGAGCCCAGTACTTC,CASSLERAQYF
TRBD1,TRBV28,NA,TRBJ1-2,TGTGCCAGCAGTCGTACCGGGACAGAGAAAAACACCTTC,CASSRTGTEKNTF
NA,TRBV19,NA,TRBJ2-1,TGTGCCAGTAGTACAGCTAGCGCCCCCTCCTACAATGAGCAGTTCTTC,CASSTASAPSYNEQFF
NA,TRBV6-5,NA,TRBJ2-1,TGTGCCAGCATCCGGACTGGCTACAATGAGCAGTTCTTC,CASIRTGYNEQFF
NA,TRBV27,NA,TRBJ1-4,TGTGCCAGCAGTTTCCGGGGACTAGGCCGGGCAACTAATGAAAAACTGTTTTTT,CASSFRGLGRATNEKLFF
NA,TRBV19,NA,TRBJ1-2,TGTGCCTGTACGAAACGGACAGCGGACTATGGCTACACCTTC,CACTKRTADYGYTF
NA,TRBV5-4,NA,TRBJ2-3,TGTGCCAGCAGCAGGGACTTGGTTAGCACAGATACGCAGTATTTT,CASSRDLVSTDTQYF
NA,TRBV6-5,NA,TRBJ2-4,TGTGCCAGCAGTTACCGACAGGAAAACATTCAGTACTTC,CASSYRQENIQYF
TRBD2,TRBV7-2,NA,TRBJ2-7,TGTGCCAGCAGCTTAGGGTCGGGCGGGAGGAGTTACGAGCAGTACTTC,CASSLGSGGRSYEQYF
NA,TRBV6-6,NA,TRBJ2-7,TGTGCCAGCAGTTACCCCCAGCAGGACGAGCAGTACTTC,CASSYPQQDEQYF
NA,TRBV10-1,NA,TRBJ2-1,TGCGCCAGCAGTGGATTCACCCCCGCGGGCTACAATGAGCAGTTCTTC,CASSGFTPAGYNEQFF
NA,TRBV19,NA,TRBJ1-5,TGTGCCAGTAGTCCGCGACAGTGGAATCAGCCCCAGCATTTT,CASSPRQWNQPQHF
NA,TRBV5-1,NA,TRBJ2-6,TGCGCCAGCAGCTTGACCGTCTCTGGGGCCAACGTCCTGACTTTC,CASSLTVSGANVLTF
NA,TRBV7-8,once,TRBJ2-5,TGTGCCAGCAGCTTAAACGGTATTTGGGAGACCCAGTACTTC,CASSLNGIWETQYF
NA,TRBV4-1,NA,TRBJ2-2,TGCGCCAGCAGCCAAGTCGGGACTGCCACCGGGGAGCTGTTTTTT,CASSQVGTATGELFF
NA,TRBV30,NA,TRBJ2-5,TGTGCCTGGAGTGTACTGGGACGGGGAGAGACCCAGTACTTC,CAWSVLGRGETQYF
NA,TRBV7-7,NA,TRBJ2-3,TGTGCCAGCAGCCCCGACCAGGGCGATACGCAGTATTTT,CASSPDQGDTQYF
NA,TRBV6-1,NA,TRBJ2-7,TGTGCCAGCAGTATAATAAGCGGCGAGCAGTACTTC,CASSIISGEQYF
NA,TRBV18,NA,TRBJ2-6,TGTGCCAGCTCACATACAGTACCTGGGGCCAACGTCCTGACTTTC,CASSHTVPGANVLTF
TRBD1,TRBV2,once,TRBJ1-5,TGTGCCAGCATGAAGGACAGGGACGGTCAGCCCCAGCATTTT,CASMKDRDGQPQHF
NA,TRBV14,once,TRBJ2-4,TGTGCCAGCAGCCAAACGCGGAACATTCAGTACTTC,CASSQTRNIQYF
NA,TRBV19,NA,TRBJ2-7,TGTGCCAGTAGTATGATGGGTCGGGAGCAGTACTTC,CASSMMGREQYF
NA,TRBV7-6,NA,TRBJ1-3,TGTGCCAGCAGCTTAGGGTGGCGGGCACCGAGCTCTGGAAACACCATATATTTT,CASSLGWRAPSSGNTIYF
NA,TRBV6-5,NA,TRBJ1-2,TGTGCCAGCAGATCTCCAGGATATGGCTACACCTTC,CASRSPGYGYTF
TRBD1,TRBV5-4,NA,TRBJ2-3,TGTGCCAGCAGCTTGGACAGGGGGGTTAGCACAGATACGCAGTATTTT,CASSLDRGVSTDTQYF
NA,TRBV6-5,NA,TRBJ1-4,TGTGCCAGCAGAACCTGGGGGACGGGTAATGAAAAACTGTTTTTT,CASRTWGTGNEKLFF
TRBD1,TRBV19,NA,TRBJ1-2,TGTGCCAGTAGTGGACAGGTCTCTAACTATGGCTACACCTTC,CASSGQVSNYGYTF
TRBD1,TRBV7-2,NA,TRBJ1-3,TGTGCCAGCAGCTTATATCCGGGACAGCCTGGAAACACCATATATTTT,CASSLYPGQPGNTIYF
NA,TRBV20-1,NA,TRBJ2-1,TGCAGTGCTAGAACTAGCAATGAGCAGTTCTTC,CSARTSNEQFF
NA,TRBV19,NA,TRBJ1-2,TGTGCCAGTAGTGTCTCCAGGGTTACTAACTATGGCTACACCTTC,CASSVSRVTNYGYTF
TRBD1,TRBV11-2,NA,TRBJ2-1,TGTGCCAGCAGCGAACAGGGGCTATCACTGTTCTTC,CASSEQGLSLFF
NA,TRBV15,NA,TRBJ2-5,TGTGCCACCAGCAGAGAGACACAAGAGACCCAGTACTTC,CATSRETQETQYF